The next 32 T cell receptor beta chains were all read from a single sample in a study of cytomegalovirus exposure and HLA in healthy donors. Both 60 Vbeta primers and 13 Jbeta primers went into the PCR. The assay was immunoSEQ multiplex PCR, and TCRdb's table has in-frame clones only and misses some. The profile shows roughly 180,000 clones, roughly a tenth of them singletons. The sequencing input was PBMCs. Receptors originate from a woman between 25 and 40 years old in good health and CMV-seropositive.

The genes are TRBV27 and TRBJ2-1; a weak D match, TRBD1 (6 bases). Between the trimmed V and J ends, which lost 7 bases and 8 bases, there was a span of 18 bases. Germline CDR1 is MNHEY and CDR2 is SMNVEV (reference sequence). The length of the CDR3 is 14 residues. CDR3 nucleotides: TGTGCCAGCAAATCACTGGCTGGGGGCGATGAGCAGTTCTTC. It yields the protein CASKSLAGGDEQFF.

This clone was counted between two and nine times. The chain uses TRBV12-5 and TRBJ2-7; perhaps TRBD1 as D (5 bases). The ends were cut back, 0 bases at V and 8 bases at J, with 17 bases in the middle. The CDR3 covers 15 residues. The germline gives CDR1 LGHNT, CDR2 FRNRAP. CDR3 sequence: CASGLVIAGMTQQYF. CDR3 DNA sequence: TGTGCTAGTGGTTTGGTAATAGCAGGGATGACCCAGCAGTACTTC.

This chain connects TRBV25-1 to TRBJ2-2; D call uncertain. The CDR3 covers 16 residues. Germline CDR1 MGHDK, CDR2 SYGVNS. Trimming left V 4 bases short and J 0 bases short, with 12 bases between. The CDR3 sequence is CASSGAIQPNTGELFF. In DNA form, the CDR3 reads TGTGCCAGCAGTGGGGCGATCCAGCCGAACACCGGGGAGCTGTTTTTT.

This clone was recorded a few times. J is TRBJ2-7 and V is TRBV27; tentatively, D is TRBD2 (6 bases). Germline values: CDR1 MNHEY, CDR2 SMNVEV (reference sequence). The length of the CDR3 is 15 residues. V lost 5 bases to trimming and J lost 4 bases, with 18 bases between them. The CDR3 DNA reads TGTGCCAGCAGTCCGCTCGGGGGATCCTCGTACGAGCAGTACTTC. Amino acid sequence: CASSPLGGSSYEQYF.

This sequence joins TRBV4-1 and TRBJ2-7, with D possibly TRBD1 on 6 matching bases. The CDR3 consists of 16 residues. V dropped 1 base and J dropped 4 bases, with 17 bases sitting between them. Germline-derived CDR1 and CDR2 are MGHRA and YSYEKL. The chain's CDR3 is CASSQVRDTGRYEQYF. In nucleotides, the CDR3 is TGCGCCAGCAGCCAAGTCCGGGACACTGGACGTTACGAGCAGTACTTC.

This clone turned up a few times. V is TRBV5-1 and J is TRBJ2-7; TRBD1 agrees at 8 bases. The CDR3 sequence is 16 residues long. With V trimmed by 4 bases and J by 5 bases, 14 bases remained unmatched. Germline values: CDR1 SGHRS, CDR2 YFSETQ. This CDR3 reads CASSARRQGANDEQYF. The CDR3 DNA sequence: TGCGCCAGCAGCGCAAGGCGCCAGGGGGCGAACGACGAGCAGTACTTC.

The chain employs TRBV20-1 and TRBJ2-7; a weak D match, TRBD2 (6 bases). V lost 3 bases to trimming and J lost 6 bases, with 9 bases between them. The CDR3 has 11 amino acids. Germline assignment: CDR1 DFQATT and CDR2 SNEGSKA (reference sequence). CDR3 bases: TGCAGTGCTAGGGGGGGAGGCGAGCAGTACTTC. Amino acid sequence: CSARGGGEQYF.

The chain carries TRBV4-1 and TRBJ1-4; no firm D call. Deletions cut 2 bases from V and 10 bases from J, with 11 bases between. The CDR3 runs to 13 residues. Germline lookup yields CDR1 MGHRA and CDR2 YSYEKL. CDR3 nucleotide sequence: TGCGCCAGCAGCCAAATAACCGGGGTAAAACTGTTTTTT. Translating gives CASSQITGVKLFF.

This clone was seen only a few times. The chain couples TRBV5-6 to TRBJ2-1; 8 bases are a match to TRBD2. CDR1 and CDR2 (germline): SGHDT, YYEEEE. This CDR3 comprises 13 residues. Losses at the gene ends were 3 bases for V and 11 bases for J; bases not matched to a gene: 7. Here the CDR3 reads CASSWGLGGKQFF. The CDR3 DNA sequence: TGTGCCAGCAGCTGGGGACTAGGCGGAAAGCAGTTCTTC.

The chain combines TRBV9 with TRBJ1-2; 9 bases align to TRBD1. The CDR3 sequence is 16 residues long. V lost 2 bases to trimming and J lost 8 bases; unmatched junction nucleotides: 13. Germline V gene data show CDR1 as SGDLS and CDR2 as YYNGEE. The CDR3 loop is CASSVIGTGFSSGYTF. For the CDR3, the DNA is TGTGCCAGCAGCGTTATCGGGACAGGGTTCTCTTCAGGCTACACCTTC.

The chain has TRBV18 and TRBJ2-5; perhaps TRBD2 as D (6 bases). Between the trimmed V and J ends, which lost 0 bases and 3 bases, there was a span of 8 bases. The CDR3 is 14 amino acids. Germline V gives CDR1 KGHSH, CDR2 LQKENI. This CDR3 is CASSPPPGEETQYF. The CDR3 DNA reads TGTGCCAGCTCACCACCCCCGGGAGAAGAGACCCAGTACTTC.

This clone was seen only a few times. V usage is TRBV6-6 and J usage is TRBJ1-1; D gene ambiguous. In germline, CDR1 is MNHNY, CDR2 SVGAGI (reference sequence). V was trimmed by 2 bases and J by 1 base, leaving 8 bases between them. This CDR3 has 14 amino acids. This CDR3 reads CASSYEGTNTEAFF. The CDR3, as DNA: TGTGCCAGCAGTTACGAGGGTACGAACACTGAAGCTTTCTTT.

DNA for the CDR3: TGTGCCAGCAGCTTAGAGGCGCGGGGCACTGAAGCTTTCTTT. Translating it yields CASSLEARGTEAFF. The chain is built from TRBV7-9 and TRBJ1-1; D not certain. Per the germline V gene, CDR1 is SEHNR and CDR2 is FQNEAQ (reference sequence). The CDR3 covers 14 residues. Trimming shortened V by 1 base and J by 4 bases, and 10 bases separated the two germline ends.

The rearrangement uses TRBV18 and TRBJ1-2, with D possibly being TRBD1 (5 bases). The germline V gene encodes CDR1 KGHSH and CDR2 LQKENI. V lost 3 bases and J lost 3, with 14 bases in between. This CDR3 has 15 amino acids. CDR3 DNA sequence: TGTGCCAGCTCACCCCGGCAGGGTCGGGACTATGGCTACACCTTC. Encoded protein: CASSPRQGRDYGYTF.

This clone was counted only a few times. This chain links TRBV6-5 with TRBJ2-2; D remains unclear. The V gene lost 2 bases and the J gene lost 6 bases, with 4 bases spanning the gap. Germline CDR1 reads MNHEY; CDR2 reads SVGAGI. The CDR3 totals 12 residues. DNA of the CDR3: TGTGCCAGCAGTTACGGAGCCGGGGAGCTGTTTTTT. It codes for CASSYGAGELFF.

The gene calls are TRBV7-2 and TRBJ2-7, with 12 positions matching TRBD2. After removal of 3 bases from V and 6 bases from J, the junction contained 3 bases not matched to a gene. The CDR3 has 14 residues. Germline assignment: CDR1 SGHTA and CDR2 FQGNSA. The CDR3 DNA reads TGTGCCAGCAGCTTGACTAGCGGGAGACCCGAGCAGTACTTC. This codes for CASSLTSGRPEQYF. Together with reference TRBV7-2 and TRBJ2-7, the CDR3 gives the full variable domain: GAGVSQSPSNKVTEKGKDVELRCDPISGHTALYWYRQSLGQGLEFLIYFQGNSAPDKSGLPSDRFSAERTGGSVSTLTIQRTQQEDSAVYLCASSLTSGRPEQYFGPGTRLTVT.

The chain links TRBV9 to TRBJ1-1; a possible D gene is TRBD1 (6 bases). The ends were cut back, 3 bases at V and 6 bases at J, with 33 bases in the middle. Germline V gene data show CDR1 as SGDLS and CDR2 as YYNGEE. The CDR3 has 20 residues. CDR3 region: CASSASAKTGQIPGVAEAFF. Written as DNA, the CDR3 is TGTGCCAGCAGCGCTTCCGCGAAGACCGGACAGATCCCTGGGGTGGCTGAAGCTTTCTTT.

V and J are TRBV5-4 and TRBJ1-2; D gene uncertain. Germline V gene lookup returns CDR1 SGHNT and CDR2 YYREEE (reference sequence). The germline V and J ends were trimmed by 4 bases and 8 bases, with 12 bases remaining between them. The CDR3 totals 12 residues. For the CDR3, the DNA is TGTGCCAGCAGCCCAGGACTAGGGGGCTACACCTTC. It is translated as CASSPGLGGYTF.

The chain uses TRBV7-3 and TRBJ2-1; perhaps TRBD2 as D (7 bases). The length of the CDR3 is 16 residues. Deletions cut 0 bases from V and 7 bases from J, with 16 bases between. Germline V CDR1 and CDR2: SGHTA, FQGTGA. Here the CDR3 DNA reads TGTGCCAGCAGCTTAACCGGGGGGCAGGGTAGGAATGAGCAGTTCTTC. Residues: CASSLTGGQGRNEQFF.

The chain recombines TRBV9 with TRBJ2-7; no reliable D call. V was cut by 3 bases and J by 2 bases, with 6 bases left in between. This CDR3 spans 12 amino acids. Germline assignment: CDR1 SGDLS and CDR2 YYNGEE. CDR3 amino acids: CASSGTTYEQYF. The CDR3 coding sequence is TGTGCCAGCAGCGGAACAACCTACGAGCAGTACTTC. The full variable domain, its missing parts supplied by reference TRBV9 and TRBJ2-7, is DSGVTQTPKHLITATGQRVTLRCSPRSGDLSVYWYQQSLDQGLQFLIQYYNGEERAKGNILERFSAQQFPDLHSELNLSSLELGDSALYFCASSGTTYEQYFGPGTRLTVT.

This clone has a handful of counts. V and J are TRBV19 and TRBJ1-1; 8 positions agree with TRBD1. Germline CDR1 reads LNHDA; CDR2 reads SQIVND (reference sequence). The CDR3 contains 14 residues. Trimming at V came to 1 base and at J to 10 bases, leaving 8 bases not matched to a gene. Here the CDR3 reads CASSIVGTGLGAFF. DNA of the CDR3: TGTGCCAGTAGTATAGTCGGGACAGGCCTCGGAGCTTTCTTT.

The chain combines TRBV19 with TRBJ2-1; 7 nucleotides align to TRBD2. Unmatched junction bases numbered 7, after V lost 4 bases and J lost 4 bases. Germline-derived CDR1 and CDR2 are LNHDA and SQIVND (reference sequence). The CDR3 runs to 15 residues. The chain's CDR3 is CASSNVVGGYNEQFF. Here the CDR3 DNA reads TGTGCCAGTAGTAACGTTGTCGGGGGGTACAATGAGCAGTTCTTC.

This clone was counted only a few times. The gene calls are TRBV6-1 and TRBJ2-2, with 7 nucleotides matching TRBD2. Trimming at V came to 8 bases and at J to 6 bases, leaving 3 bases not matched to a gene. The germline CDR1 and CDR2 sequences are MNHNS and SASEGT. The CDR3 has 12 residues. The DNA of the CDR3 is TGTGCCAGCTTTCGGGGGGCCGGGGAGCTGTTTTTT. Its translation: CASFRGAGELFF.

J is TRBJ1-4 and V is TRBV5-1, with D possibly matching TRBD1 (6 bases). V was shortened by 4 bases and J by 5 bases, with 18 bases between the two germline ends. CDR1 SGHRS and CDR2 YFSETQ come from the germline V gene. The CDR3 is made up of 16 amino acids. CDR3 sequence: CASSTGQFEPNEKLFF. The CDR3 DNA reads as TGCGCCAGCAGCACCGGACAGTTCGAACCCAATGAAAAACTGTTTTTT.

There are a few counts of this clone. The chain links TRBV18 to TRBJ2-5; TRBD2 aligns across 8 bases. J lost 4 bases, V lost 3 bases, and 1 base had no gene match. Germline V CDR1 and CDR2: KGHSH, LQKENI. The CDR3 totals 13 residues. The CDR3 nucleotides are TGTGCCAGCTCACCGGGACTAGGAGAGACCCAGTACTTC. As protein: CASSPGLGETQYF. Drawing the rest from reference TRBV18 and TRBJ2-5, the complete variable domain is NAGVMQNPRHLVRRRGQEARLRCSPMKGHSHVYWYRQLPEEGLKFMVYLQKENIIDESGMPKERFSAEFPKEGPSILRIQQVVRGDSAAYFCASSPGLGETQYFGPGTRLLVL.

The chain has TRBV4-1 and TRBJ2-7, with TRBD2 identical over 7 bases. CDR3 length equals 15 residues. Germline lookup yields CDR1 MGHRA and CDR2 YSYEKL. V dropped 1 base and J dropped 2; count of bases not matched to a gene: 5. The CDR3 DNA sequence: TGCGCCAGCAGCCAAGGAAGCGGGATTGCCTACGAGCAGTACTTC. Translated, it gives CASSQGSGIAYEQYF.

This clone was detected only a few times. The J gene is TRBJ2-7, the V gene TRBV13, with D possibly matching TRBD1 (6 bases). The CDR3 is 18 residues long. Germline CDR1 reads PRHDT; CDR2 reads FYEKMQ (reference sequence). V lost 4 bases and J lost 4, with 26 bases in between. CDR3: CASSSQLPITGTTYEQYF. DNA for the CDR3: TGTGCCAGCAGCTCCCAACTGCCGATTACCGGGACAACTTACGAGCAGTACTTC.

This CDR3 is CASSIAGGEQFF. The CDR3, as DNA: TGTGCCAGCAGTATAGCGGGAGGTGAGCAGTTCTTC. The genes are TRBV6-5 and TRBJ2-1, with 10 bases matching TRBD2. CDR1 and CDR2 from the germline V gene are MNHEY and SVGAGI. The CDR3 length is 12 residues. The V gene end was trimmed by 5 bases and the J gene end by 9 bases; junction bases not matched to a gene: 1.

The V call is TRBV5-6, the J call TRBJ1-6; maybe TRBD1 (6 bases). This CDR3 region has 18 residues. The V end was cut by 2 bases, the J end by 9 bases, with 24 bases between. Per germline, CDR1 SGHDT and CDR2 YYEEEE. The CDR3 sequence is CASSFGDIRAPISSPLHF. CDR3 DNA sequence: TGTGCCAGCAGCTTCGGGGACATAAGGGCCCCCATAAGTTCACCCCTCCACTTT.

The CDR3 is CASSPGLARTYEQYF. The CDR3 nucleotides read TGTGCCAGCAGCCCCGGACTAGCGCGAACCTACGAGCAGTACTTC. This chain connects TRBV11-2 to TRBJ2-7; 9 positions agree with TRBD2. The germline V gene has CDR1 SGHAT and CDR2 FQNNGV. V lost 5 bases and J lost 2; bases outside the gene matches: 7. CDR3 size: 15 residues.

This clone appeared a few times. The rearrangement uses TRBV6-4 and TRBJ2-7, with D hard to call. The germline CDR1 and CDR2 sequences are MRHNA and SNTAGT. CDR3 length: 15 residues. V was trimmed by 3 bases and J by 0 bases, leaving 12 bases between them. The CDR3 loop is CASSDKLLTSYEQYF. CDR3 coding DNA: TGTGCCAGCAGTGATAAACTACTTACCTCCTACGAGCAGTACTTC.

This chain links TRBV7-9 with TRBJ2-5; TRBD2 matches at 9 bases. Trimming cost V 5 bases and J 4 bases; bases outside gene matches: 2. CDR1 and CDR2 from the germline V gene are SEHNR and FQNEAQ (reference sequence). The CDR3 covers 13 residues. The CDR3 protein is CASSVLAGETQYF. The CDR3 DNA is TGTGCCAGCAGCGTACTAGCGGGAGAGACCCAGTACTTC.